This T cell receptor beta chain is drawn from a study of T cell responses to AZD1222 COVID-19 vaccine. Study-wide findings and caveats: Most donors were white British, females outnumbered males, and clonal diversity was possibly underestimated. Spike was spanned by vaccine-associated CD4 TCRs, with dominance at 160-218 and 743-854. At baseline, seropositivity was found in only five or six AZD1222 recipients.

Repertoires were generated with immunoSEQ multiplex PCR, while TCRdb's copy carries only in-frame clones and drops some. Among around 100,000 clones listed, 80% to 95% were seen once. The CDR3 extends over 12 amino acids. Trimming stripped 0 bases from V and 10 bases from J, with 8 bases between. CDR1 is SGDLS, CDR2 YYNGEE, per germline. Points on this clone: Its antigen is unknown.

The receptor's source is an adult in good health. V is TRBV9 and J is TRBJ2-1; D call uncertain. The sequencing here drew on peripheral blood, taken on day 0 of AZD1222 vaccination. Here the CDR3 DNA reads TGTGCCAGCAGCGTAGGAGCTCTCGAGCAGTTCTTC. It is translated as CASSVGALEQFF.